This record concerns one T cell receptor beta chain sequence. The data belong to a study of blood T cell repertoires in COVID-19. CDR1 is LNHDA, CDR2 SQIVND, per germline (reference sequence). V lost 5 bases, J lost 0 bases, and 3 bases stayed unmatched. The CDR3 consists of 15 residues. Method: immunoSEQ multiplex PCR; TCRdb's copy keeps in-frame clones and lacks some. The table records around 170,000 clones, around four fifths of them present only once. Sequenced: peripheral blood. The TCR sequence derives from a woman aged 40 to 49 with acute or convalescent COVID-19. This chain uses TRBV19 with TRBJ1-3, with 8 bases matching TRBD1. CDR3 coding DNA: TGTGCCAGTAGTCCGGGACAGGCCTCTGGAAACACCATATATTTT. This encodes CASSPGQASGNTIYF.